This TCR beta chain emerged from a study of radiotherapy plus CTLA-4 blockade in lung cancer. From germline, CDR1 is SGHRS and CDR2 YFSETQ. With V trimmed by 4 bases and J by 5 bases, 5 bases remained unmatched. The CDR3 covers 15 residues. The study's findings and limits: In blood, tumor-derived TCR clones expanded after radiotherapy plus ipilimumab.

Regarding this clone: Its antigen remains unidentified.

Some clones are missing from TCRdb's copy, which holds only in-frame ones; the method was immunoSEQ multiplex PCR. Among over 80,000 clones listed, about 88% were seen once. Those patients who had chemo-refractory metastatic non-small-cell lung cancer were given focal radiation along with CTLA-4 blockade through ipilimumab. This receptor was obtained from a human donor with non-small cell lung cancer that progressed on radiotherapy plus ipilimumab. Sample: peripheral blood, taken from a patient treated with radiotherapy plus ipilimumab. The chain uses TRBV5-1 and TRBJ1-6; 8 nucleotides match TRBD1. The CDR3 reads CASSDRGRDNSPLHF. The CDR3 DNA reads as TGCGCCAGCAGCGACAGGGGACGAGATAATTCACCCCTCCACTTT.